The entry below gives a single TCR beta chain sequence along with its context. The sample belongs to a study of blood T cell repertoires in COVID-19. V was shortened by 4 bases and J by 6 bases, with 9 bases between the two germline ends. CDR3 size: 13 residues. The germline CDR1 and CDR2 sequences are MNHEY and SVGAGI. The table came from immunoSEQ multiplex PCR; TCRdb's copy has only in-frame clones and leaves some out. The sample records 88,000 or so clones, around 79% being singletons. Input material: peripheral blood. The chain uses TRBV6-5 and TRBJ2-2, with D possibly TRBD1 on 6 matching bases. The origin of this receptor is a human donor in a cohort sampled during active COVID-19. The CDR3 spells CASSFQGPGELFF. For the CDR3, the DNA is TGTGCCAGCAGTTTCCAGGGGCCCGGGGAGCTGTTTTTT.